The 20 T cell receptor beta chains below come from one sample, sequenced in a study of blood T cells in healthy people across ages. With a J-beta primer mix and a sample-barcoded 5' primer, a second PCR ran about 7 to 12 cycles. TCRdb reprocessed the 5' RACE reads via MiXCR and lists one record per CDR3 protein. This sample has 850,000 to 950,000 distinct CDR3 sequences; 29% occur once, and the top ten carry approximately 15%. Sequencing used blood. These receptors were taken from a woman at least 80 years old in good health.

This clonotype was recorded at least ten times. The CDR3 region is CSAGTGEAKNIQYF. CDR3 nucleotide sequence: TGCAGTGCCGGGACAGGGGAAGCCAAAAACATTCAGTACTTC. This chain uses TRBV20-1 with TRBJ2-4, with 10 bases that match TRBD1. V lost 6 bases, J lost 0 bases, and 2 bases stayed unmatched. CDR3 size: 14 residues. CDR1 is DFQATT, CDR2 SNEGSKA, per germline (reference sequence).

This clonotype was detected ten times or more. J is TRBJ2-1 and V is TRBV5-4; 8 positions match TRBD1. CDR3 length: 15 residues. V lost 4 bases to trimming and J lost 2 bases; unmatched junction nucleotides: 5. Germline lookup yields CDR1 SGHNT and CDR2 YYREEE (reference sequence). CDR3 sequence (DNA): TGTGCCAGCAGCGTAGCAGGGGGCCCCTACAATGAGCAGTTCTTC. This codes for CASSVAGGPYNEQFF. The variable domain in full, with the rest retrieved from reference TRBV5-4 and TRBJ2-1, is ETGVTQSPTHLIKTRGQQVTLRCSSQSGHNTVSWYQQALGQGPQFIFQYYREEENGRGNFPPRFSGLQFPNYSSELNVNALELDDSALYLCASSVAGGPYNEQFFGPGTRLTVL.

The chain links TRBV14 to TRBJ1-4; D is unclear. The CDR3 has 15 amino acids. Germline CDR1 and CDR2: SGHDN and FVKESK. Trimming took 4 bases from V and 3 from J, leaving 12 bases between them. Here the CDR3 reads CASSRLPLANEKLFF. The DNA for the CDR3 is TGTGCCAGCAGCCGCTTGCCGTTAGCTAATGAAAAACTGTTTTTT.

There are many counts of this clonotype. The chain recombines TRBV29-1 with TRBJ1-2; a possible D gene is TRBD1 (5 bases). The V end lost 3 bases, the J end lost 7 bases, and 9 bases lay between the germline ends. This CDR3 region has 11 residues. Germline values: CDR1 SQVTM, CDR2 ANQGSEA. The CDR3 loop reads CSVERGSGYTF. The CDR3 nucleotides read TGCAGCGTTGAGAGGGGATCTGGCTACACCTTC.

This clonotype occurred many times. The chain employs TRBV5-1 and TRBJ1-6; no clear D gene. Germline V gene sequence: CDR1 SGHRS, CDR2 YFSETQ. V was shortened by 4 bases and J by 5 bases, with 16 bases between the two germline ends. The CDR3 runs to 16 residues. CDR3 DNA sequence: TGCGCCAGCAGCCCTGGACCCCGAGAGGATAATTCACCCCTCCACTTT. Translation gives CASSPGPREDNSPLHF.

This clonotype has a single count. CDR3 residues: CASGYGTGGTGELFF. DNA of the CDR3: TGTGCTAGTGGTTACGGGACAGGGGGAACCGGGGAGCTGTTTTTT. This chain connects TRBV12-5 to TRBJ2-2, with 11 bases identical to TRBD1. J lost 5 bases, V lost 4 bases, and 3 bases had no gene match. Germline CDR1 and CDR2: LGHNT and FRNRAP. This CDR3 spans 15 amino acids.

V is TRBV12-3 or TRBV12-4 and J is TRBJ1-2; D is ambiguous. The CDR3 spans 16 residues. V gave up 0 bases and J gave up 2 bases, with 13 bases separating them. The CDR3 sequence is CASSLASSGGNYGYTF. As DNA, the CDR3 is TGTGCCAGCAGTTTAGCGTCGTCGGGAGGCAACTATGGCTACACCTTC.

The table lists this clonotype with many counts. V and J are TRBV27 and TRBJ2-1; 9 positions agree with TRBD1. This CDR3 is built from 15 residues. Germline trimming cut 3 bases from V and 5 bases from J; bases unmatched to any gene: 5. Per the germline V gene, CDR1 is MNHEY and CDR2 is SMNVEV (reference sequence). The CDR3 nucleotides read TGTGCCAGCAGTTTCAGGGACAGGGTAAACAATGAGCAGTTCTTC. Amino acid sequence: CASSFRDRVNNEQFF.

The V and J genes are TRBV7-9 and TRBJ2-1, with TRBD2 identical over 11 bases. The CDR3 consists of 14 residues. Losses at the gene ends were 3 bases for V and 12 bases for J; bases not matched to a gene: 7. Germline V gene data show CDR1 as SEHNR and CDR2 as FQNEAQ (reference sequence). CDR3 sequence reads: CASSLVLAGVGQFF. CDR3 in DNA: TGTGCCAGCAGCTTGGTACTAGCGGGAGTAGGGCAGTTCTTC. Together with reference TRBV7-9 and TRBJ2-1, the CDR3 gives the full variable domain: DTGVSQNPRHKITKRGQNVTFRCDPISEHNRLYWYRQTLGQGPEFLTYFQNEAQLEKSRLLSDRFSAERPKGSFSTLEIQRTEQGDSAMYLCASSLVLAGVGQFFGPGTRLTVL.

J is TRBJ2-1 and V is TRBV11-2; D unclear. The CDR3 loop spans 13 amino acids. V lost 5 bases to trimming and J lost 7 bases, with 12 bases between them. Germline V gene lookup returns CDR1 SGHAT and CDR2 FQNNGV. CDR3 coding DNA: TGTGCCAGCAGCCTGGGGTATGGGAATGAGCAGTTCTTC. Translation gives CASSLGYGNEQFF.

In the case of this clonotype: A much larger clone sits a single nucleotide away, making a read error possible. J is TRBJ2-1 and V is TRBV14; tentatively, D is TRBD1 or TRBD2 (5 bases each). The CDR3 consists of 14 residues. V was shortened by 1 base and J by 15 bases, with 19 bases between the two germline ends. Germline V gives CDR1 SGHDN, CDR2 FVKESK. CDR3 DNA: TGTGCCAGCAGCCAAGCGGGTCTCGGGGCGAAGCGGTTCTTC. Its protein product is CASSQAGLGAKRFF. The full variable domain, rest sourced from reference TRBV14 and TRBJ2-1, is EAGVTQFPSHSVIEKGQTVTLRCDPISGHDNLYWYRRVMGKEIKFLLHFVKESKQDESGMPNNRFLAERTGGTYSTLKVQPAELEDSGVYFCASSQAGLGAKRFFGPGTRLTVL.

In this sample, this clonotype turned up many times. V gene TRBV3-1 combines with J gene TRBJ2-7; 15 bases line up with TRBD2. The V and J ends lost 3 bases and 3 bases, in that order; junction bases with no gene match: 6. The CDR3 runs 17 residues. Looked up from germline, CDR1 is LGHDT and CDR2 is YNNKEL (reference sequence). CDR3 in amino acids: CASSHQGLAGGRYEQYF. CDR3 nucleotides: TGTGCCAGCAGCCACCAGGGACTAGCGGGGGGCCGCTACGAGCAGTACTTC.

As to this clonotype: At one end the junction does not follow the germline gene, possibly because of a read error. CDR3 coding DNA: TGTGCCGTCAGGGAAGGGGGTCAGTCCAATGAGCAGTACTTC. Amino acids: CAVREGGQSNEQYF. The chain recombines TRBV10-3 with TRBJ2-7; D may be TRBD1 (6 bases). The germline V gene has CDR1 ENHRY and CDR2 SYGVKD. This CDR3 spans 14 amino acids.

This clonotype was observed once. J is TRBJ1-1 and V is TRBV3-1; D possibly corresponds to TRBD1 (5 bases). V gave up 3 bases and J gave up 10 bases, with 18 bases separating them. Germline V CDR1 and CDR2: LGHDT, YNNKEL (reference sequence). The CDR3 spans 14 residues. In nucleotides, the CDR3 is TGTGCCAGCAGCCAGGGGGACTTGATACCAGGAGCTTTCTTT. Translation gives CASSQGDLIPGAFF.

At least ten counts were recorded for this clonotype. The chain has TRBV2 and TRBJ2-7; 7 positions agree with TRBD2. V dropped 6 bases and J dropped 2; count of bases not matched to a gene: 7. Germline V gene sequence: CDR1 SNHLY, CDR2 FYNNEI. The CDR3 extends over 14 amino acids. Written as DNA, the CDR3 is TGTGCCAGCAGGGGGAGCGGGGACCCCTACGAGCAGTACTTC. It translates to CASRGSGDPYEQYF.

Only a few counts were recorded for this clonotype. The CDR3 region is CAWSVQGADTQYF. CDR3 sequence (DNA): TGTGCCTGGAGTGTACAGGGGGCAGATACGCAGTATTTT. The chain carries TRBV30 and TRBJ2-3; 8 bases agree with TRBD1. The CDR3 is 13 amino acids. The V gene's germline CDR1 is GTSNPN and CDR2 SVGIG (reference sequence). The ends lost 0 bases at V and 4 bases at J; junction bases unmatched: 0.

The chain uses TRBV5-1 and TRBJ2-1; 11 bases are a match to TRBD2. The CDR3 extends over 16 amino acids. Per germline, CDR1 SGHRS and CDR2 YFSETQ. J lost 5 bases, V lost 7 bases, and 11 bases had no gene match. CDR3 DNA: TGCGCCAGCCGAGCTAGCGGGGGGTCTTTGCACAATGAGCAGTTCTTC. Encoded protein: CASRASGGSLHNEQFF.

The table lists this clonotype with many counts. The chain combines TRBV25-1 with TRBJ2-5, with D possibly being TRBD2 (5 bases). This CDR3 comprises 16 residues. Trimming cost V 5 bases and J 2 bases, with 18 bases left between them. CDR1 is MGHDK, CDR2 SYGVNS, per germline. This chain's CDR3 is CASSQLLGLEQETQYF. CDR3 in DNA: TGTGCCAGCAGTCAATTACTAGGACTGGAGCAAGAGACCCAGTACTTC.

This chain uses TRBV18 with TRBJ1-5; D call uncertain. Germline V gives CDR1 KGHSH, CDR2 LQKENI. CDR3 length equals 16 residues. Trimming shortened V by 2 bases and J by 3 bases, and 14 bases separated the two germline ends. Written as DNA, the CDR3 is TGTGCCAGCTCACCAGCACCTCCCCTCTCCAATCAGCCCCAGCATTTT. This gives the protein CASSPAPPLSNQPQHF.

This clonotype showed up many times. The chain uses TRBV7-2 and TRBJ2-3; D unresolved. The CDR3 sequence is 14 residues long. The V gene lost 5 bases and the J gene lost 4 bases, with 13 bases spanning the gap. The germline gives CDR1 SGHTA, CDR2 FQGNSA. The CDR3 DNA reads TGTGCCAGCAGCCCGGGTTCGTGGGCAGATACGCAGTATTTT. It is translated as CASSPGSWADTQYF.